The present entry profiles one T cell receptor beta chain with its context. Primers: 60 V beta forward and 13 J beta reverse. The assay was immunoSEQ multiplex PCR, and TCRdb's table has in-frame clones only and misses some. The table records more than 30,000 clones, 90% to 95% of them present only once. This CDR3 comprises 18 residues. V shed 2 bases and J shed 1 base, with 18 bases lying between them. Per the germline V gene, CDR1 is KGHSH and CDR2 is LQKENI. This entry belongs to a study of glioma-infiltrating T cells after dendritic cell vaccination. Overall study context: Patients received three intradermal dendritic cell vaccine injections at biweekly intervals.

The sequences come from blood, collected before dendritic cell vaccination. The TCR originated in a human donor with glioblastoma. The chain links TRBV18 to TRBJ1-5; D perhaps matches TRBD1 (5 bases). This CDR3 reads CASSPSGGVVGSNQPQHF. CDR3 sequence (DNA): TGTGCCAGCTCACCATCGGGAGGGGTGGTAGGAAGCAATCAGCCCCAGCATTTT.